The 24 T cell receptor beta chains reported below all come from one sample, sequenced in a study of CD8 T cells in ankylosing spondylitis. TCRdb re-called the 5' RACE reads with MiXCR, one entry per CDR3 protein. The sample lists approximately 240,000 distinct CDR3 sequences; roughly a tenth were seen once. Sample: blood, either unsorted or a sorted T cell fraction (not recorded which). The source of these receptors is a male donor with ankylosing spondylitis or in good health (not recorded which).

On this clonotype: This clone may be a read error of a much larger clone one base away. The V and J genes are TRBV11-2 and TRBJ2-1; D is ambiguous. CDR3 length: 16 amino acids. Germline loops: CDR1 SGHAT, CDR2 FQNNGV. CDR3 region: CTSSLVAETSYNEQFF. The CDR3 nucleotides read TGTACCAGCAGCTTAGTTGCGGAAACCTCCTACAATGAGCAGTTCTTC. The whole variable domain, remainder taken from reference TRBV11-2 and TRBJ2-1, is EAGVAQSPRYKIIEKRQSVAFWCNPISGHATLYWYQQILGQGPKLLIQFQNNGVVDDSQLPKDRFSAERLKGVDSTLKIQPAKLEDSAVYLCTSSLVAETSYNEQFFGPGTRLTVL.

In its sample, this clonotype was seen many times. The chain uses TRBV20-1 and TRBJ1-3, with D perhaps matching TRBD1 (6 bases). V was cut by 5 bases and J by 2 bases, with 10 bases left in between. The CDR3 covers 13 residues. Germline lookup yields CDR1 DFQATT and CDR2 SNEGSKA (reference sequence). This CDR3 is CSAAGETGNTIYF. The CDR3 coding sequence is TGCAGTGCTGCAGGGGAAACTGGAAACACCATATATTTT.

This clonotype appeared many times. The CDR3: CSAYHSGDNSPLHF. Here the CDR3 DNA reads TGCAGTGCTTACCATTCCGGGGATAATTCACCCCTCCACTTT. The V gene is TRBV20-1, the J gene TRBJ1-6; D is unclear. V shed 5 bases and J shed 5 bases, with 13 bases lying between them. Germline V lookup: CDR1 DFQATT, CDR2 SNEGSKA (reference sequence). The CDR3 runs 14 residues.

This clonotype was found a few times. The rearrangement uses TRBV10-3 and TRBJ1-1; D unresolved. Deletions cut 4 bases from V and 3 bases from J, with 3 bases between. The CDR3 is made up of 11 amino acids. Germline V lookup: CDR1 ENHRY, CDR2 SYGVKD. This chain's CDR3 is CAISGDTEAFF. CDR3 DNA sequence: TGTGCCATCAGTGGAGACACTGAAGCTTTCTTT.

This clonotype was found many times. The gene calls are TRBV20-1 and TRBJ2-1, with unresolved D. This CDR3 has 16 residues. Germline loops: CDR1 DFQATT, CDR2 SNEGSKA (reference sequence). The ends were cut back, 0 bases at V and 2 bases at J, with 14 bases in the middle. The CDR3 here is CSARDPTQTAYNEQFF. The CDR3 DNA reads TGCAGTGCTAGAGATCCGACCCAAACTGCCTACAATGAGCAGTTCTTC.

This clonotype came up many times. This chain connects TRBV12-3 or TRBV12-4 to TRBJ2-3; unclear D gene. This CDR3 region has 12 residues. Deletions cut 4 bases from V and 6 bases from J, with 8 bases between. DNA for the CDR3: TGTGCCAGCAGTTCAAACGTGGATACGCAGTATTTT. Translating gives CASSSNVDTQYF.

This clonotype was seen repeatedly, ten times or more. This chain uses TRBV29-1 with TRBJ2-5; 8 positions agree with TRBD1. This CDR3 is 14 amino acids long. Looked up from germline, CDR1 is SQVTM and CDR2 is ANQGSEA. Losses at the gene ends were 4 bases for V and 2 bases for J; bases not matched to a gene: 6. The CDR3 sequence: CSVGGQGSQETQYF. In nucleotides, the CDR3 is TGCAGCGTTGGCGGACAGGGATCACAAGAGACCCAGTACTTC.

The chain uses TRBV11-3 and TRBJ2-2; D call uncertain. The CDR3 contains 13 residues. V was cut by 5 bases and J by 3 bases, with 7 bases left in between. The germline gives CDR1 SGHNT, CDR2 YENEEA. CDR3 sequence: CASSPLDTGELFF. CDR3 sequence (DNA): TGTGCCAGCAGCCCTCTCGACACCGGGGAGCTGTTTTTT.

There are many counts of this clonotype. The chain uses TRBV18 and TRBJ2-3; D not certain. The V and J ends lost 8 bases and 2 bases respectively, with 8 bases between them. There are 12 residues in the CDR3. Germline V gene lookup returns CDR1 KGHSH and CDR2 LQKENI. The CDR3 DNA sequence: TGTGCCAGCAGTCCCCCCACAGATACGCAGTATTTT. Its translation: CASSPPTDTQYF.

There are many counts of this clonotype. J is TRBJ2-2 and V is TRBV6-1; 8 bases agree with TRBD1. Germline trimming cut 6 bases from V and 6 bases from J; bases unmatched to any gene: 9. Looked up from germline, CDR1 is MNHNS and CDR2 is SASEGT. The CDR3 length is 15 residues. The CDR3 nucleotides are TGTGCCAGCAGCCCTCCACAGGGGGAGGCCGGGGAGCTGTTTTTT. It codes for CASSPPQGEAGELFF.

Regarding this clonotype: A much larger clone differs by one base, so this may be a read error. The chain joins TRBV5-1 to TRBJ1-1; 7 bases fit TRBD1. The CDR3 runs 16 residues. Germline CDR1 is SGHRS and CDR2 is YFSETQ. CDR3 loop: CVSSLRAGGGVTEAFF. CDR3 in DNA: TGCGTCAGCAGCTTGAGGGCAGGGGGGGGAGTTACTGAAGCTTTCTTT.

This clonotype was counted a few times. The rearrangement links TRBV6-1 to TRBJ1-6; the D is unclear. Germline V gene sequence: CDR1 MNHNS, CDR2 SASEGT. The CDR3 runs to 14 residues. The ends were cut back, 5 bases at V and 4 bases at J, with 9 bases in the middle. CDR3 loop: CASSLSPYNSPLHF. CDR3 nucleotide sequence: TGTGCCAGCAGTCTAAGCCCATATAATTCACCCCTCCACTTT.

This clonotype was recorded many times. The rearrangement uses TRBV4-1 and TRBJ1-2, with D possibly matching TRBD1 (6 bases). The CDR3 contains 16 residues. The germline CDR1 and CDR2 sequences are MGHRA and YSYEKL. Trimming cost V 1 base and J 3 bases, with 15 bases left between them. DNA for the CDR3: TGCGCCAGCAGCCAAGGTGCGACAGGAGTACACTATGGCTACACCTTC. It yields the protein CASSQGATGVHYGYTF.

This clonotype occurred many times. The chain combines TRBV12-3 or TRBV12-4 with TRBJ1-3; possible D gene TRBD1, 5 bases. Trimming took off 6 bases at V and 2 bases at J, with 17 bases between the two ends. The CDR3 is 16 residues long. In DNA, the CDR3 is TGTGCCAGCAGCAATGGGGCAGGGTGGCCTGGAAACACCATATATTTT. Translation: CASSNGAGWPGNTIYF.

This clonotype has a count of ten or more. V usage is TRBV7-2 and J usage is TRBJ1-2, with D maybe TRBD1 (5 bases). CDR3 length: 15 amino acids. Germline CDR1 SGHTA, CDR2 FQGNSA. Trimming cost V 2 bases and J 8 bases, with 18 bases left between them. The CDR3 DNA reads TGTGCCAGCAGCTTAATCTCTGGGGCCCTATACGGCTACACCTTC. It yields the protein CASSLISGALYGYTF.

In this sample, this clonotype turned up many times. The chain combines TRBV5-5 with TRBJ2-1, with D perhaps TRBD2 (6 bases). The CDR3 covers 14 residues. V was trimmed by 0 bases and J by 13 bases, leaving 17 bases between them. Germline CDR1 reads SGHKS; CDR2 reads YYEKEE (reference sequence). The CDR3 protein is CASSLERTSFNQFF. The CDR3 coding sequence is TGTGCCAGCAGCTTGGAACGCACTAGCTTTAACCAGTTCTTC.

This chain connects TRBV20-1 to TRBJ2-5, with 12 bases matching TRBD2. The CDR3 is made up of 14 amino acids. V was pared by 5 bases and J by 3 bases, with 4 bases of the junction left unmatched. Germline CDR1 and CDR2: DFQATT and SNEGSKA (reference sequence). This CDR3 reads CSASSGGAKETQYF. CDR3 nucleotide sequence: TGCAGTGCTTCTAGCGGGGGGGCCAAAGAGACCCAGTACTTC.

This clonotype was picked up many times. The genes are TRBV5-5 and TRBJ2-3; TRBD1 or TRBD2 may be the D gene (6 bases each). The V gene lost 4 bases and the J gene lost 1 base, with 16 bases spanning the gap. Germline-derived CDR1 and CDR2 are SGHKS and YYEKEE (reference sequence). The CDR3 has 16 amino acids. CDR3 protein: CASSPPRGAGTDTQYF. DNA for the CDR3: TGTGCCAGCAGCCCCCCGAGGGGGGCGGGCACAGATACGCAGTATTTT.

This clonotype was counted many times. CDR3 protein: CASSFGIEQETQYF. The DNA for the CDR3 is TGTGCCAGCAGTTTCGGGATTGAACAAGAGACCCAGTACTTC. The chain has TRBV27 and TRBJ2-5; possibly TRBD2 for D (5 bases). Trimming removed 3 bases from V and 2 bases from J, with 10 bases in between. The germline CDR1 and CDR2 sequences are MNHEY and SMNVEV (reference sequence). This CDR3 region has 14 residues.

At least ten counts were recorded for this clonotype. The rearrangement joins TRBV5-1 to TRBJ2-5; tentative D call: TRBD1 (6 bases). The CDR3 consists of 14 residues. CDR1 is SGHRS and CDR2 is YFSETQ in the germline V gene. Between the trimmed V and J ends, which lost 3 bases and 2 bases, there was a span of 11 bases. The DNA of the CDR3 is TGCGCCAGCAGCTACCCGGGACAACAAGAGACCCAGTACTTC. Its protein is CASSYPGQQETQYF.

V usage is TRBV7-9 and J usage is TRBJ2-7; no firm D call. This CDR3 spans 14 amino acids. Germline CDR1 is SEHNR and CDR2 is FQNEAQ (reference sequence). Trimming pared 5 bases from V and 4 bases from J, leaving 15 bases between. CDR3 amino acids: CASSHAGSEYEQYF. CDR3 bases: TGTGCCAGCAGCCACGCCGGGTCGGAGTACGAGCAGTACTTC.

This clonotype was detected ten times or more. The chain carries TRBV25-1 and TRBJ1-1, with D uncertain. The CDR3 spans 11 residues. V shed 8 bases and J shed 7 bases, with 11 bases lying between them. Germline V gives CDR1 MGHDK, CDR2 SYGVNS. CDR3 loop: CASRRTGEAFF. The CDR3 DNA is TGTGCCAGCCGAAGGACGGGTGAAGCTTTCTTT.

This clonotype has just a few counts. The chain uses TRBV2 and TRBJ2-5; D possibly corresponds to TRBD2 (7 bases). This CDR3 comprises 15 residues. Germline V gives CDR1 SNHLY, CDR2 FYNNEI. Trimming took off 3 bases at V and 2 bases at J, with 13 bases between the two ends. The CDR3 is CASSERGGLQETQYF. DNA for the CDR3: TGTGCCAGCAGTGAGAGAGGGGGACTACAAGAGACCCAGTACTTC.

V is TRBV7-9 and J is TRBJ1-5, with D possibly being TRBD1 (5 bases). CDR3 length: 15 amino acids. The V end was cut by 5 bases, the J end by 3 bases, with 14 bases between. Germline loops: CDR1 SEHNR, CDR2 FQNEAQ (reference sequence). CDR3: CASSLSPGTNQPQHF. CDR3 in DNA: TGTGCCAGCAGCCTCTCACCTGGGACCAATCAGCCCCAGCATTTT.